This T cell receptor beta chain derives from a study of blood T cell repertoires in COVID-19. Adults between about 18 and 95 years of age took part from some 25 US areas. Participants' reported clinical history set cohort assignment. Recovered participants had two consecutive negative NP/OP PCR tests, healthcare professional clearance, or symptom resolution. Trimming pared 1 base from V and 0 bases from J, leaving 7 bases between. The CDR3 sequence is 14 residues long. Germline CDR1 and CDR2: SEHNR and FQNEAQ (reference sequence). In the original workflow: Reference gene primer amplification yielded estimated nucleated cell counts. Sequencing was performed with immunoSEQ multiplex PCR; in TCRdb, only in-frame clones are kept and a portion is missing. Clone size and the V and J calls come from that table; the DNA yielded D and trimming. The data show around 290,000 clones, approximately 86% seen once.

Sequences were obtained from PBMCs or T cells enriched from blood (not recorded which). This sequence joins TRBV7-9 and TRBJ2-7; no clear D. This clonotype was obtained from a woman in her late teens or twenties who had recovered from COVID-19. CDR3 bases: TGTGCCAGCAGCTTAGGCGGCCCCTCCTACGAGCAGTACTTC. Amino acid sequence: CASSLGGPSYEQYF.